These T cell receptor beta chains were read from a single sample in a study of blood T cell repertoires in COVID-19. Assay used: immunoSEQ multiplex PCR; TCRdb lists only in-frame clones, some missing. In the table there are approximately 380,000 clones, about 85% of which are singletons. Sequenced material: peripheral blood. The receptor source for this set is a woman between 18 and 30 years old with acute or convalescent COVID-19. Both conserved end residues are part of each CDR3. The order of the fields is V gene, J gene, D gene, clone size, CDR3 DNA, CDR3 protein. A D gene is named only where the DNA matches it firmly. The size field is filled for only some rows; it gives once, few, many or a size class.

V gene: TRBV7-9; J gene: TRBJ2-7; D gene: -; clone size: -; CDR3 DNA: TGTGCCAGCAGCTTAGGAGCACTCGTCTACGAGCAGTACTTC; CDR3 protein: CASSLGALVYEQYF
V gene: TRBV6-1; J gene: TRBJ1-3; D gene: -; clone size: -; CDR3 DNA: TGTGCCAGCAGTGAACTCGGGGACACCATATATTTT; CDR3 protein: CASSELGDTIYF
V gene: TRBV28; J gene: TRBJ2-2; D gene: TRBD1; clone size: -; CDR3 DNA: TGTGCCAGCAAGAGGACAGGGGTTTCCGGGGAGCTGTTTTTT; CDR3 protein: CASKRTGVSGELFF
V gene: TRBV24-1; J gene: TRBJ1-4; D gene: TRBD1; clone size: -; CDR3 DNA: TGTGCCACCAGTGATTTAGGGGGCAGGGGAGAAAAACTGTTTTTT; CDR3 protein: CATSDLGGRGEKLFF
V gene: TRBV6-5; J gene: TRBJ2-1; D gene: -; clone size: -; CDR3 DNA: TGTGCCAGCAGTTCCACCGGTAATGAGCAGTTCTTC; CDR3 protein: CASSSTGNEQFF
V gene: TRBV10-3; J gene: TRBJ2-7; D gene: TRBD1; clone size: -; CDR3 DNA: TGTGCCATCGGCCTTCGACAGGGAGCGAAAAACGAGCAGTACTTC; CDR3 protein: CAIGLRQGAKNEQYF
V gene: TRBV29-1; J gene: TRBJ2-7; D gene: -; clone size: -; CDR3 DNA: TGCAGCGCCGGGTCGAACTACGAGCAGTACTTC; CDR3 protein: CSAGSNYEQYF
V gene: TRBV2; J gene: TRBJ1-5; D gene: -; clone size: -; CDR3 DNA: TGTGCCAGCGGGGGGGCTAACGGCAATCAGCCCCAGCATTTT; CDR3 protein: CASGGANGNQPQHF
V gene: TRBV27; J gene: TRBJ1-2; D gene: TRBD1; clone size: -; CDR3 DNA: TGTGCCAGCAGTTTATCTCAGGGGGCGATGGAAGGCTACACCTTC; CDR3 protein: CASSLSQGAMEGYTF
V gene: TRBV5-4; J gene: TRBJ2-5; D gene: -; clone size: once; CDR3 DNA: TGTGCCAGCAGCTTGGTTCGGGAAGGGGAGACCCAGTACTTC; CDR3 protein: CASSLVREGETQYF
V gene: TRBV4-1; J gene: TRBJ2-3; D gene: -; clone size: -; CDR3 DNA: TGCGCCAGCAGCCAAGGTCCCCAAGCCACAGATACGCAGTATTTT; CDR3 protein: CASSQGPQATDTQYF
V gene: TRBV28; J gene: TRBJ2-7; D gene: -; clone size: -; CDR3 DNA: TGTGCCAGCAGTTTTAGTCCCTCCTACGAGCAGTACTTC; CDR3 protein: CASSFSPSYEQYF
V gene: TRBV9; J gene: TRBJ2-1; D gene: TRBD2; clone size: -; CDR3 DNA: TGTGCCAGCAGCGTTTCTGGGACTAGCGGAGTCAATGAGCAGTTCTTC; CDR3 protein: CASSVSGTSGVNEQFF
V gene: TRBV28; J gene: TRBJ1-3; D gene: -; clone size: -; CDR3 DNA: TGTGCCAGCAGTCACTCACCTTACACAGGGAGTGGAAACACCATATATTTT; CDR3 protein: CASSHSPYTGSGNTIYF
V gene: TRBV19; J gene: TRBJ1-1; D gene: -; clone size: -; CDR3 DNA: TGTGCCAGTAGTGTCGCGTTTTTGGCTTTCTTT; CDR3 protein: CASSVAFLAFF
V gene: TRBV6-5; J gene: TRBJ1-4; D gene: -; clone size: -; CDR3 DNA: TGTGCCAGCAGTTACTCCCCTGGGACTACGAGGGAAAAACTGTTTTTT; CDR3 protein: CASSYSPGTTREKLFF
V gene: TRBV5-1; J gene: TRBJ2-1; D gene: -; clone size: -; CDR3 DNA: TGCGCCAGCAGCGGGGGCTCCTCCTACAATGAGCAGTTCTTC; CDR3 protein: CASSGGSSYNEQFF
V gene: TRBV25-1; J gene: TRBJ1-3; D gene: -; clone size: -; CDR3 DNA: TGTGCCAGCAGTGAATATGGTCCTCAGGACATATCTGGAAACACCATATATTTT; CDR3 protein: CASSEYGPQDISGNTIYF
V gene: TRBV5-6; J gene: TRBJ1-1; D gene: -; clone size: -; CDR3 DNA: TGTGCCAGCAGCTTGCCACAGGATGGTACTGAAGCTTTCTTT; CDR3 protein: CASSLPQDGTEAFF
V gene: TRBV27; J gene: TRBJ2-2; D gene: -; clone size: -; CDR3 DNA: TGTGCCAGCAGTTGGACAGAAACCGGGGAGCTGTTTTTT; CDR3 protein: CASSWTETGELFF
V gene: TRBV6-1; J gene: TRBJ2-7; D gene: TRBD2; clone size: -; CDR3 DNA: TGTGCCAGCAGTGAAGCGCTTCCCACTAGCGGGCCCCCGGAGCAGTACTTC; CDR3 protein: CASSEALPTSGPPEQYF
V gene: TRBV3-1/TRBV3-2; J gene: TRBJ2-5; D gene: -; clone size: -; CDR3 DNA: TGTGCCAGCAGCCCCCGTGACAGCCCCCAAGAGACCCAGTACTTC; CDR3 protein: CASSPRDSPQETQYF
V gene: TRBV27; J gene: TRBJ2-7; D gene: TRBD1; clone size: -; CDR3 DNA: TGTGCCAGCAGTTTAGTAAAGGGACAGGGAGACTCCTACGAGCAGTACTTC; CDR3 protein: CASSLVKGQGDSYEQYF
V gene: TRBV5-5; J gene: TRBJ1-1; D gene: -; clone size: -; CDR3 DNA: TGTGCCAGTAGAGGTCGGGGATCGGACACTGAAGCTTTCTTT; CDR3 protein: CASRGRGSDTEAFF
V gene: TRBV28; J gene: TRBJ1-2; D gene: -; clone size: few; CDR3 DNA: TGTGCCAGCAGTTACAATTCTCATCGCGGCTACACCTTC; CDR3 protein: CASSYNSHRGYTF
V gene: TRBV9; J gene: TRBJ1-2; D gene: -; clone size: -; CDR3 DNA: TGTGCCAGCAGCCCAGGGGTTCCTGGCTACACCTTC; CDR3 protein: CASSPGVPGYTF
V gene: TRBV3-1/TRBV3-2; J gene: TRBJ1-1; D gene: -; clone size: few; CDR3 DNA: TGTGCCAGCAGCCAGGGGCGGGGCACTGAAGCTTTCTTT; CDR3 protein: CASSQGRGTEAFF
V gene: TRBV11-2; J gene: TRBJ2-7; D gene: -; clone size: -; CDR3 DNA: TGTGCCAGCAGCCTAGAGGGGACTTTCTACCCGTCCTACGAGCAGTACTTC; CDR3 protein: CASSLEGTFYPSYEQYF
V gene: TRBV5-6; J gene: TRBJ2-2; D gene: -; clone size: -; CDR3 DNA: TGTGCCAGCAGCCCGGCCGTGACAGTTAACACCGGGGAGCTGTTTTTT; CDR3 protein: CASSPAVTVNTGELFF
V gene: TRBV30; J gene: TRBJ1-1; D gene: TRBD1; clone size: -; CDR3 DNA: TGTGCCTGGAGTGGACAGGGGATTGACACTGAAGCTTTCTTT; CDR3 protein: CAWSGQGIDTEAFF
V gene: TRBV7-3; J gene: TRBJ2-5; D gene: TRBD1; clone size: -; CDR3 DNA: TGTGCCAGCAGCGCCGGACCCTGGGACAGCCAAGAGACCCAGTACTTC; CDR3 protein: CASSAGPWDSQETQYF
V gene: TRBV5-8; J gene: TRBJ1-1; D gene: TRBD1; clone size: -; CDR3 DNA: TGTGCCAGCAGCTTGGGGGGGGACAGCTATGGGGCTTTCTTT; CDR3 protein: CASSLGGDSYGAFF
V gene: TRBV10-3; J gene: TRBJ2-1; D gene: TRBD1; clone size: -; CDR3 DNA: TGTGCCACCACAGGGGACACCTACAATGAGCAGTTCTTC; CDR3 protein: CATTGDTYNEQFF
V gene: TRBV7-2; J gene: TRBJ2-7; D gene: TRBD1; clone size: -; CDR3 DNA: TGTGCCAGCAGCCTAGACCTTTGGTTCGGGGACAGAGCCTACGAGCAGTACTTC; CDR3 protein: CASSLDLWFGDRAYEQYF
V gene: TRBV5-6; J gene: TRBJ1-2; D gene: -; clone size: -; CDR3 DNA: TGTGCCAGCAGCTTGGCTTTTCAGGGGTTGGACTATGGCTACACCTTC; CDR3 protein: CASSLAFQGLDYGYTF
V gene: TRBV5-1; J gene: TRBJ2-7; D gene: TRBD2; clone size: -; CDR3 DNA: TGCGCCAGCAGCCAAACGGCGGTCGGGGGTAGCGGGAGATACGAGCAGTACTTC; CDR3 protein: CASSQTAVGGSGRYEQYF
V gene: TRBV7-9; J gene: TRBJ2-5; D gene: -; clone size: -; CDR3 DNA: TGTGCCAGCAGCTTAGGGTGGGGGGGCGTTATTTCGGAGACCCAGTACTTC; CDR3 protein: CASSLGWGGVISETQYF
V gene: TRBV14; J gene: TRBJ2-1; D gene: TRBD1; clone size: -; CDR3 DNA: TGTGCCAGCAGCCGGGCGACAGGGGCCGGCGGTGAGCAGTTCTTC; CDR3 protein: CASSRATGAGGEQFF
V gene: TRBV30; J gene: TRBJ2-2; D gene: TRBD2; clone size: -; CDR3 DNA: TGTGCCTGGAGCGAGAGGAGGAGCGGGGGGGCCATAGGCACCGGGGAGCTGTTTTTT; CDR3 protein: CAWSERRSGGAIGTGELFF
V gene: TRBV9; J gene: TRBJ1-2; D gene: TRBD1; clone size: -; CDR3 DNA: TGTGCCAGCAGCAGGCCGGGACAGGGTAATGGCTACACCTTC; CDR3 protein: CASSRPGQGNGYTF
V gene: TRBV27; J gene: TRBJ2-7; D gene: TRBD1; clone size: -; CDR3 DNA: TGTGCCACTAGAACATCCGGGACAGGGAGTCACGAGCAGTACTTC; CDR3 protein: CATRTSGTGSHEQYF
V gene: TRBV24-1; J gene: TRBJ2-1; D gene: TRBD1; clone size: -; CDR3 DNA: TGTGCCACCAGTGATCGGGACAGGGACAACAATGAGCAGTTCTTC; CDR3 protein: CATSDRDRDNNEQFF
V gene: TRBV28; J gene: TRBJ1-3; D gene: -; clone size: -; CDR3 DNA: TGTGCCAGCAGTTTAACAGACCGAAACACCATATATTTT; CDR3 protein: CASSLTDRNTIYF
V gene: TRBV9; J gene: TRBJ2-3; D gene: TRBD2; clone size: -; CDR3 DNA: TGTGCCAGCAGCGTAGAGGGAGGGGCCCGCACAGATACGCAGTATTTT; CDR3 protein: CASSVEGGARTDTQYF
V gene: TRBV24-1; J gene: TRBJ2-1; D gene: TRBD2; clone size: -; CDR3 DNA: TGTGCCACCAGACTAGCGGGGGGTTACAATGAGCAGTTCTTC; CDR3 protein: CATRLAGGYNEQFF
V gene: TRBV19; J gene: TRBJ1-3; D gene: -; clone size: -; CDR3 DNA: TGTGCCAGTAGTATAGATGGATCGGTAGCCGACTCTGGAAACACCATATATTTT; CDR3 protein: CASSIDGSVADSGNTIYF
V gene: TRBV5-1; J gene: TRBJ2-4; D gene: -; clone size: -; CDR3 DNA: TGCGCCAGCAGCTTGGAAGCGGAAAACATTCAGTACTTC; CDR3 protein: CASSLEAENIQYF
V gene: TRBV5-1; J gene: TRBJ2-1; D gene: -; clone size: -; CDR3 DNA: TGCGCCAGCAGCCTGGTAGGGGGGGCGATGGCCAGTGAGCAGTTCTTC; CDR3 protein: CASSLVGGAMASEQFF
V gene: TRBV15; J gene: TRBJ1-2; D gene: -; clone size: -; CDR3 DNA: TGTGCCACCAGCAGAGATTCCCGCTCCTACTGCACCTTC; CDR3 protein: CATSRDSRSYCTF
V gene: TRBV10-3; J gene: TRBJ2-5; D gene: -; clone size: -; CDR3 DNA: TGTGCCATCAGTGAGTCGACGGGAGAAGTAGAGACCCAGTACTTC; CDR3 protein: CAISESTGEVETQYF
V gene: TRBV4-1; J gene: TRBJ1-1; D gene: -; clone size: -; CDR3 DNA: TGCGCCAGCAGCCAAGATCTCGGGGGGAACACTGAAGCTTTCTTT; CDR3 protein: CASSQDLGGNTEAFF
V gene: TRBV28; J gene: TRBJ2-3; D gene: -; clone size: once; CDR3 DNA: TGTGCCAGCGTCCAAGCCTCCACAGATACGCAGTATTTT; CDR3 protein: CASVQASTDTQYF